This section outlines one TCR beta chain sequence together with its context. The data derive from a study of blood T cell repertoires in COVID-19. Overall study: Collection of acute and convalescent COVID-19 samples took place in the United States, Italy and Spain.

Data came from immunoSEQ multiplex PCR; TCRdb stores just in-frame clones and leaves some out. The sample yields about 78,000 clones, approximately 90% seen once. Specimen: peripheral blood. This clonotype was obtained from a man between 65 and 85 years old with active or convalescent COVID-19.

CDR3 amino acids: CATSSLLEWGNQPQHF. CDR3 sequence (DNA): TGTGCCACCAGCAGTCTCCTAGAGTGGGGCAATCAGCCCCAGCATTTT. The chain carries TRBV15 and TRBJ1-5, with D unresolved. Trimming removed 3 bases at V and 2 bases at J, with 14 bases between. CDR3 length: 16 amino acids. The germline gives CDR1 LNHNV, CDR2 YYDKDF (reference sequence).